This T cell receptor beta chain was recovered during a study of blood T cell repertoires in COVID-19. Original processing notes: It was from reference gene primer amplification that nucleated cell counts were estimated. Profiled with immunoSEQ multiplex PCR; TCRdb holds only in-frame clones, not every one. D and trimming were read from the DNA, whereas the V and J calls and clone size are those reported in that table. The top ten clones hold 5.2% of a sample with roughly 280,000 clones, roughly 86% of them seen once. The sequence was collected from a woman in her sixties with COVID-19, enrolled during active disease. Sequencing was performed on peripheral blood.

This chain's CDR3 is CATAGTVDEKLFF. The CDR3 DNA follows: TGTGCCACAGCCGGGACAGTGGATGAAAAACTGTTTTTT. The chain employs TRBV24-1 and TRBJ1-4, with 7 bases that match TRBD1. Per the germline V gene, CDR1 is KGHDR and CDR2 is SFDVKD. The CDR3 totals 13 residues. Trimming at V came to 10 bases and at J to 6 bases, leaving 7 bases not matched to a gene.